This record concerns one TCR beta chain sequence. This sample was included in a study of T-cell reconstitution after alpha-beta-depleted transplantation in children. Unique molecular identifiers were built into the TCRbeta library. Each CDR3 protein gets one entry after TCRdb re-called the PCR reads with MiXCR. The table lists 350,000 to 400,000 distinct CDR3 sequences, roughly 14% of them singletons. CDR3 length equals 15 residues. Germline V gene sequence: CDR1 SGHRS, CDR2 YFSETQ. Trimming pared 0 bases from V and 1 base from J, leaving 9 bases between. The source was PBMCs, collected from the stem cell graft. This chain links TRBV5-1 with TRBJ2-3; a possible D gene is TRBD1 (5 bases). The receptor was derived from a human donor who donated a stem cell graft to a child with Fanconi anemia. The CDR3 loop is CASSLAGYGTDTQYF. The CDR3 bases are TGCGCCAGCAGCTTGGCAGGGTATGGCACAGATACGCAGTATTTT.